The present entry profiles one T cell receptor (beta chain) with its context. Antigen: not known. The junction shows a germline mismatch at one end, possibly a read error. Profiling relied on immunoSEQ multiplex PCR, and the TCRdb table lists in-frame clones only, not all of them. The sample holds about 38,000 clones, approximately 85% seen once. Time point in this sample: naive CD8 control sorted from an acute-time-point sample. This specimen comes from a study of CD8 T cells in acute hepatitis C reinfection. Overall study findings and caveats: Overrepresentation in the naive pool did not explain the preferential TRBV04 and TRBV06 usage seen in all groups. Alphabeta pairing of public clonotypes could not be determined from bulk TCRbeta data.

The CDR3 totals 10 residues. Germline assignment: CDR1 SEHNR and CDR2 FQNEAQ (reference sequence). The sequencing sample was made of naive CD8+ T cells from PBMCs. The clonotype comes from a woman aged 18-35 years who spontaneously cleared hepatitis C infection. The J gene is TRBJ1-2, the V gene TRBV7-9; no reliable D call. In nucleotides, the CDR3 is TGTGCCAGCAGCTTAGATCTGACCTTATTC. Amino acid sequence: CASSLDLTLF.